This T cell receptor beta chain was profiled in a study of blood T cell repertoires in COVID-19. Original processing methods: Reference gene primer amplification yielded estimated nucleated cell counts. Data came from immunoSEQ multiplex PCR; TCRdb stores just in-frame clones and leaves some out. V and J calls and clone size are those listed in that table; D and trimming were worked out from the DNA. The sample holds 350,000 to 450,000 clones; about 88% are singletons and the top ten take approximately 1.5%. The ends were cut back, 4 bases at V and 0 bases at J, with 7 bases in the middle. Germline loops: CDR1 MGHDK, CDR2 SYGVNS. The length of the CDR3 is 14 residues.

The sequence was collected from a woman younger than 35 who had been exposed to COVID-19. Sequencing was carried out using PBMCs or T cells enriched from blood (not recorded which). This chain joins TRBV25-1 and TRBJ1-5, with TRBD1 as a possible D gene (5 bases). The CDR3 sequence is CASSGGYSNQPQHF. Here the CDR3 DNA reads TGTGCCAGCAGTGGGGGCTATAGCAATCAGCCCCAGCATTTT. The variable domain in full, completed from reference TRBV25-1 and TRBJ1-5, reads EADIYQTPRYLVIGTGKKITLECSQTMGHDKMYWYQQDPGMELHLIHYSYGVNSTEKGDLSSESTVSRIRTEHFPLTLESARPSHTSQYLCASSGGYSNQPQHFGDGTRLSIL.